Listed below are T cell receptor beta chains from one sample, sequenced in a study of blood T cells in healthy people across ages. MiXCR, applied by TCRdb to the 5' RACE reads, yields one record per CDR3 protein. The sample consists of approximately 2,000,000 distinct CDR3 sequences, around 42% of them appearing once. Sequenced sample: blood. The receptors originated from a human donor in good health. CDR3s include the opening cysteine and the closing phenylalanine or tryptophan. A D gene is named only where the DNA matches it firmly. Clone sizes are given selectively: once, few, many, or a class where the clone is expanded.

TRBV14	TRBJ2-7	NA	NA	TGTGCCAGCAGTACAGGGTTTGGCGAGCAGTACTTC	CASSTGFGEQYF
TRBV4-3	TRBJ2-1	few	TRBD2	TGCGCCAGCAGCCTTAGAATCGGGGGGGCCGATGAGCAGTTCTTC	CASSLRIGGADEQFF
TRBV5-1	TRBJ2-3	NA	NA	TGCGCCAGCAGAAAACAGGGCGGTCCTACAGATACGCAGTATTTT	CASRKQGGPTDTQYF
TRBV14	TRBJ2-7	NA	TRBD1	TGTGCCAGCAGCCACATACCGGGACAGGGTCGCGACGAGCAGTACTTC	CASSHIPGQGRDEQYF
TRBV18	TRBJ2-5	few	NA	TGTGCCTGCTCACCGACAGACCAAGAGACCCAGTACTTC	CACSPTDQETQYF
TRBV5-1	TRBJ2-7	many	NA	TGCGCCAGCAGCTTGCAAGGTGGTTGGGGCTACGAGCAGTACTTC	CASSLQGGWGYEQYF
TRBV5-1	TRBJ2-7	many	NA	TGTGCCAGCAGCCTTGATCTCTACGAGCAGTACTTC	CASSLDLYEQYF
TRBV6-2/TRBV6-3	TRBJ2-1	few	TRBD1	TGTGCCAGCAGTTACCTTTTAGGGGGCGGTGAGCAGTTCTTC	CASSYLLGGGEQFF
TRBV5-1	TRBJ2-3	once	NA	TGCGCCAGCGGTTCCCAGGGTCCCTCTCGCACAGATACGCAGTATTTT	CASGSQGPSRTDTQYF
TRBV29-1	TRBJ1-2	few	NA	TGCAGCGTTGAAGGCTCTCTGGAGGGGTTGGACTATGGCTACACCTTC	CSVEGSLEGLDYGYTF
TRBV6-6	TRBJ1-2	few	TRBD1	TGTGCCAGCATCCAAGGGGGCGCATCCTATGGCTACACCTTC	CASIQGGASYGYTF
TRBV20-1	TRBJ2-1	NA	NA	TGCAGTGAGACAGGCCTCTACAATGAGCAGTTCTTC	CSETGLYNEQFF
TRBV7-9	TRBJ1-5	NA	TRBD1	TGTGCCGGCAGTCCGACAGGGGCGGGCAATCAACCCCAGCATTTT	CAGSPTGAGNQPQHF
TRBV24-1	TRBJ1-1	NA	TRBD1	TGTGCCACCACTAGACAGGGAAGGACTGAAGCTTTCTTT	CATTRQGRTEAFF
TRBV4-3	TRBJ2-3	NA	TRBD2	TGCGCCAGCAGCCAAGAAGCTAGCGGGCCCCCAGATACGCAGTATTTT	CASSQEASGPPDTQYF